Listed below are T cell receptor beta chains from one sample, sequenced in a study of CD8+ T cells in alopecia areata. Only in-frame clones appear in the TCRdb table, and some are missing; sequencing was by immunoSEQ multiplex PCR. The data show around 140,000 clones, roughly three fifths seen once. The sequencing used CD4+ T cells sorted from blood, collected at week 0. The receptors come from a human donor with alopecia areata. Each CDR3 is given with its conserved first and last residue. Fields, in order: clone size, D gene, V gene, J gene, CDR3 protein, CDR3 DNA. The D gene is left open where the match is weak. Size tells how often a clone was seen (once, few, many) or the class of an expanded clone, and some rows leave it out.

NA	NA	TRBV11-2	TRBJ1-5	CASSLDGAQPQHF	TGTGCCAGCAGCTTAGATGGGGCTCAGCCCCAGCATTTT
NA	NA	TRBV27	TRBJ1-5	CASSFSRDQPQHF	TGTGCCAGCAGTTTCAGCCGAGATCAGCCCCAGCATTTT
NA	NA	TRBV5-1	TRBJ1-1	CASSLSPVENTEAFF	TGCGCCAGCAGCTTGAGCCCGGTGGAGAACACTGAAGCTTTCTTT
few	NA	TRBV18	TRBJ1-2	CATGDRRISYGYTF	TGTGCCACCGGTGACAGGAGAATTTCCTATGGCTACACCTTC
NA	NA	TRBV6-5	TRBJ1-3	CASSYSVISGNTIYF	TGTGCCAGCAGTTACTCGGTTATCTCTGGAAACACCATATATTTT
NA	NA	TRBV5-6	TRBJ1-1	CASSQVDGSPTEAFF	TGTGCCAGCAGCCAAGTCGATGGAAGCCCCACTGAAGCTTTCTTT
few	TRBD1	TRBV4-1	TRBJ2-3	CASSQLGTGGTDTQYF	TGCGCCAGCAGCCAGCTCGGGACAGGGGGGACAGATACGCAGTATTTT
NA	NA	TRBV20-1	TRBJ2-5	CSWGTQYF	TGCAGTTGGGGGACCCAGTACTTC
NA	NA	TRBV12-5	TRBJ1-1	CASGHPSLLSNTEAFF	TGTGCTAGTGGTCACCCCTCCCTTCTGTCGAACACTGAAGCTTTCTTT
NA	NA	TRBV10-3	TRBJ1-5	CAISLQGLPSNQPQHF	TGTGCCATCAGCTTACAGGGACTACCTAGCAATCAGCCCCAGCATTTT
NA	TRBD2	TRBV7-9	TRBJ2-4	CATSRGGENIQYF	TGTGCCACCTCACGGGGAGGGGAAAACATTCAGTACTTC
few	NA	TRBV7-2	TRBJ2-4	CASSLGVGSQNIQYF	TGTGCCAGCAGCTTAGGGGTGGGCAGCCAAAACATTCAGTACTTC
few	TRBD1	TRBV7-2	TRBJ2-2	CASSLQGANTGELFF	TGTGCCAGCAGCCTACAGGGGGCGAACACCGGGGAGCTGTTTTTT
few	NA	TRBV9	TRBJ1-4	CASSVGLRDEKLFF	TGTGCCAGCAGCGTAGGGCTCCGGGATGAAAAACTGTTTTTT
NA	TRBD2	TRBV9	TRBJ2-3	CASSVGAGGTDTQYF	TGTGCCAGCAGCGTAGGAGCGGGGGGGACAGATACGCAGTATTTT
NA	NA	TRBV30	TRBJ1-2	CAWSSGELYGYTF	TGTGCCTGGAGTTCCGGGGAACTCTATGGCTACACCTTC
few	TRBD2	TRBV29-1	TRBJ2-5	CSVERSSGGQETQYF	TGCAGCGTTGAACGGTCTAGCGGGGGCCAAGAGACCCAGTACTTC
NA	NA	TRBV10-3	TRBJ1-2	CAISEFDGYGYTF	TGTGCCATCAGTGAGTTCGACGGTTATGGCTACACCTTC
NA	NA	TRBV7-2	TRBJ2-5	CASSLWETQYF	TGTGCCAGCAGCTTATGGGAGACCCAGTACTTC
NA	TRBD1	TRBV4-1	TRBJ2-2	CASSPGTGVTGELFF	TGCGCCAGCAGCCCAGGGACAGGCGTCACCGGGGAGCTGTTTTTT
NA	TRBD1	TRBV6-6	TRBJ2-7	CASRAPGGYEQYF	TGTGCCAGCAGGGCCCCAGGGGGCTACGAGCAGTACTTC
NA	NA	TRBV7-8	TRBJ1-6	CASSFDALSPLHF	TGTGCCAGCAGCTTTGATGCGCTTTCACCCCTCCACTTT
once	NA	TRBV7-2	TRBJ2-1	CASSLALSRGSSSYNEQFF	TGTGCCAGCAGCTTAGCGCTCTCGAGGGGGTCGAGCTCCTACAATGAGCAGTTCTTC
NA	NA	TRBV30	TRBJ2-2	CAWAQANTGELFF	TGTGCCTGGGCCCAGGCGAACACCGGGGAGCTGTTTTTT
once	TRBD1	TRBV6-6	TRBJ2-7	CASSVWDSYEQYF	TGTGCCAGCAGTGTATGGGACAGCTACGAGCAGTACTTC
NA	NA	TRBV19	TRBJ1-5	CASSHPALPQHF	TGTGCCAGTAGCCACCCTGCTCTACCCCAGCATTTT
once	NA	TRBV30	TRBJ1-5	CAWSRGGIQPQHF	TGTGCCTGGAGCCGAGGGGGAATTCAGCCCCAGCATTTT
few	NA	TRBV7-9	TRBJ1-1	CASSLEGGRTEAFF	TGTGCCAGCAGCTTAGAAGGGGGGCGAACTGAAGCTTTCTTT
few	TRBD1	TRBV29-1	TRBJ2-6	CSRGTALGGSGANVLTF	TGCAGCAGGGGGACAGCGCTGGGCGGGTCTGGGGCCAACGTCCTGACTTTC
once	TRBD2	TRBV30	TRBJ2-3	CAFDSGGSFTDTQYF	TGTGCCTTCGACAGCGGGGGTTCGTTCACAGATACGCAGTATTTT
few	NA	TRBV4-2	TRBJ2-5	CASSQDLRRTGGLSETQYF	TGTGCCAGCAGCCAAGATTTACGACGAACGGGGGGCCTCTCGGAGACCCAGTACTTC
few	NA	TRBV10-3	TRBJ1-5	CAISDNTNQPQHF	TGTGCCATCAGTGACAATACCAATCAGCCCCAGCATTTT
NA	NA	TRBV5-1	TRBJ1-5	CASSTGDEGQPQHF	TGCGCCAGCAGCACTGGTGATGAAGGACAGCCCCAGCATTTT
NA	NA	TRBV29-1	TRBJ2-2	CSATQSYTGELFF	TGCAGCGCCACCCAGAGTTACACCGGGGAGCTGTTTTTT
NA	TRBD1	TRBV10-3	TRBJ1-2	CAISPTGEGGYTF	TGTGCCATCAGTCCTACAGGGGAAGGAGGCTACACCTTC
NA	NA	TRBV23-1	TRBJ2-7	CAGGRGVPYEQYF	TGCGCCGGGGGGAGAGGGGTCCCCTACGAGCAGTACTTC
NA	TRBD1	TRBV18	TRBJ2-5	CASSRQGIETQYF	TGTGCCAGCTCCAGACAGGGGATCGAGACCCAGTACTTC
NA	NA	TRBV23-1	TRBJ2-3	CASSQYRGLGGGYLVDTQYF	TGCGCCAGCAGTCAATATCGAGGGCTTGGAGGGGGCTATCTTGTAGATACGCAGTATTTT
few	NA	TRBV2	TRBJ2-4	CASSEWDRLAKNIQYF	TGTGCCAGCAGCGAATGGGACCGATTAGCCAAAAACATTCAGTACTTC
NA	NA	TRBV19	TRBJ1-5	CASSPTTGSVQPQHF	TGTGCCAGTAGCCCCACTACAGGGTCCGTTCAGCCCCAGCATTTT
NA	TRBD1	TRBV28	TRBJ1-1	CASIAPPGQGFQGTEAFF	TGTGCCAGCATCGCTCCTCCGGGACAGGGGTTCCAGGGGACTGAAGCTTTCTTT
few	NA	TRBV10-3	TRBJ2-3	CAISESRGQSDTQYF	TGTGCCATCAGTGAGTCGCGCGGACAATCAGATACGCAGTATTTT
NA	TRBD1	TRBV18	TRBJ1-6	CASSPGTGARSLHF	TGTGCCAGCTCACCCGGGACAGGGGCCCGGTCCCTCCACTTT
few	NA	TRBV5-1	TRBJ1-4	CASSFGRLHEKLFF	TGCGCCAGCAGCTTCGGACGGCTTCATGAAAAACTGTTTTTT
NA	NA	TRBV4-3	TRBJ1-3	CASSQDPGIGNTIYF	TGCGCCAGCAGCCAAGATCCCGGGATAGGAAACACCATATATTTT
NA	NA	TRBV29-1	TRBJ2-7	CSVEEKGTLSREQYF	TGCAGCGTTGAAGAAAAGGGGACCCTCTCACGGGAGCAGTACTTC
few	TRBD1	TRBV19	TRBJ1-5	CASRITGTGGIQPQHF	TGTGCCAGTAGAATCACCGGGACAGGGGGCATTCAGCCCCAGCATTTT
NA	NA	TRBV7-2	TRBJ2-7	CASSREYYEQYF	TGTGCCAGCAGCCGGGAATACTACGAGCAGTACTTC
NA	NA	TRBV6-5	TRBJ1-4	CASSSWEGKGELFF	TGTGCCAGCAGTTCCTGGGAGGGCAAAGGGGAACTGTTTTTT
NA	NA	TRBV9	TRBJ1-2	CASSDAYGYTF	TGTGCCAGCAGCGACGCCTATGGCTACACCTTC
NA	TRBD1	TRBV25-1	TRBJ1-6	CASSEWDSNSPLHF	TGTGCCAGCAGTGAGTGGGACAGTAATTCACCCCTCCACTTT
few	NA	TRBV7-2	TRBJ2-7	CASSLERQGSLGF	TGTGCCAGCAGCTTAGAACGGCAGGGCAGTTTAGGGTTC
few	NA	TRBV5-1	TRBJ1-3	CASGEDGPSGNTIYF	TGCGCCAGCGGAGAGGACGGACCCTCTGGAAACACCATATATTTT
NA	TRBD1	TRBV9	TRBJ2-5	CASSSRQGGRAQYF	TGTGCCAGCAGCTCCCGACAGGGGGGTAGGGCCCAGTACTTC
NA	NA	TRBV4-2	TRBJ1-2	CASSQAPGEGSHYGYTF	TGTGCCAGCAGCCAAGCCCCGGGGGAGGGATCCCACTATGGCTACACCTTC
many	TRBD1	TRBV10-3	TRBJ1-1	CAITWDRNTEAFF	TGTGCCATCACCTGGGACAGGAACACTGAAGCTTTCTTT